This TCR beta chain was obtained from a study of cytomegalovirus exposure and HLA in healthy donors. General study findings and limits: Associated with HLA alleles at 0.05 false discovery rate in a later analysis were 15,000 to 20,000 TCR beta sequences. Further analysis, carried out later, found HLA-associated TCR beta chains more clonally expanded than equally common other chains.

Primers: 60 Vbeta forward and 13 Jbeta reverse. Here immunoSEQ multiplex PCR was the method, and the copy in TCRdb shows in-frame clones only, minus some. Its clone listing holds roughly 100,000 clones. The germline CDR1 and CDR2 sequences are SGHVS and FQNEAQ. The CDR3 spans 16 residues. With 5 bases clipped from V and 0 bases from J, the junction kept 7 bases outside the gene matches. Healthy bone marrow donors supplied every sample. As concerns this clone: The target antigen is unknown.

The V call is TRBV7-8, the J call TRBJ2-1, with 7 bases identical to TRBD2. Input material: PBMCs. This sequence originates from a middle-aged man in good health and CMV-seronegative. The CDR3 bases are TGTGCCAGCAGCCCCAGGGCGGGGGACTCCTACAATGAGCAGTTCTTC. This codes for CASSPRAGDSYNEQFF.